Following are 21 T cell receptor beta chains from one sample sequenced in a study of PD-1 blockade in classical Hodgkin lymphoma. Data came from immunoSEQ multiplex PCR; TCRdb stores just in-frame clones and leaves some out. The repertoire holds about 20,000 clones, with less than 75% as singletons. Documented time point: cycle 4 day 1 (C4D1), after six to seven weeks of nivolumab. Every single patient, without exception, relapsed after autologous stem cell transplantation, and brentuximab vedotin exposure varied. This specimen consisted of peripheral blood mononuclear cells (PBMCs), obtained before the fourth cycle of nivolumab. These receptors originate from a human donor with classical Hodgkin lymphoma.

This sequence joins TRBV20-1 and TRBJ1-6; tentative D call: TRBD1 (5 bases). Germline CDR1 DFQATT, CDR2 SNEGSKA (reference sequence). This CDR3 contains 11 residues. V shed 3 bases and J shed 17 bases, with 14 bases lying between them. The CDR3 loop reads CSARDRGAIHF. The CDR3 coding sequence is TGCAGTGCTAGGGACCGCGGGGCTATCCACTTT.

DNA of the CDR3: TGTGCCAGCTCACCAGGACTAGCGGGAGCGATCGAGCAGTACTTC. Translating it yields CASSPGLAGAIEQYF. The rearrangement uses TRBV18 and TRBJ2-7; 13 bases line up with TRBD2. Per germline, CDR1 KGHSH and CDR2 LQKENI. The CDR3 has 15 amino acids. J lost 6 bases, V lost 2 bases, and 4 bases had no gene match.

The chain recombines TRBV19 with TRBJ2-7, with 10 bases fitting TRBD1. CDR1 is LNHDA and CDR2 is SQIVND in the germline V gene (reference sequence). V lost 0 bases to trimming and J lost 7 bases; unmatched junction nucleotides: 15. The CDR3 has 18 residues. The CDR3 is CASSIDFGDRGRPREQYF. CDR3 nucleotide sequence: TGTGCCAGTAGTATAGATTTTGGTGACAGGGGGCGACCGAGGGAGCAGTACTTC. Complete variable domain (other parts from reference TRBV19 and TRBJ2-7): DGGITQSPKYLFRKEGQNVTLSCEQNLNHDAMYWYRQDPGQGLRLIYYSQIVNDFQKGDIAEGYSVSREKKESFPLTVTSAQKNPTAFYLCASSIDFGDRGRPREQYFGPGTRLTVT.

The rearrangement joins TRBV4-1 to TRBJ2-5; D tentatively reads TRBD1 or TRBD2 (5 bases each). Germline values: CDR1 MGHRA, CDR2 YSYEKL. V was cut by 4 bases and J by 5 bases, with 26 bases left in between. This CDR3 has 18 amino acids. The CDR3 sequence: CASSPGRLRGPEGETQYF. The CDR3 DNA is TGCGCCAGCAGCCCGGGACGGCTACGCGGGCCCGAGGGGGAGACCCAGTACTTC.

This chain joins TRBV28 and TRBJ2-7, with unresolved D. Germline CDR1 and CDR2: MDHEN and SYDVKM. The CDR3 has 16 residues. The germline V and J ends were trimmed by 6 bases and 9 bases, with 27 bases remaining between them. In nucleotides, the CDR3 is TGTGCCAGCAGCCCCCACATGGTTGGCGATGGTAGTGGGCAGTACTTC. Its protein product is CASSPHMVGDGSGQYF.

The chain couples TRBV2 to TRBJ2-5, with a possible D match to TRBD1 (5 bases). V was pared by 4 bases and J by 2 bases, with 8 bases between. The CDR3 totals 13 residues. Germline V gene lookup returns CDR1 SNHLY and CDR2 FYNNEI. The CDR3 region has the DNA TGTGCCAGCAGTGCCGGACATCAAGAGACCCAGTACTTC. It is translated as CASSAGHQETQYF.

The CDR3 DNA reads as TGTGCCAGCAACTTCCGCCGGGGCCGACAGTACGAGCAGTACTTC. Protein: CASNFRRGRQYEQYF. The chain joins TRBV2 to TRBJ2-7, with D perhaps being TRBD1 or TRBD2 (5 bases each). The ends were cut back, 7 bases at V and 4 bases at J, with 20 bases in the middle. The CDR3 has 15 amino acids. Germline loops: CDR1 SNHLY, CDR2 FYNNEI.

The rearrangement joins TRBV18 to TRBJ1-5; D ambiguous. Trimming removed 3 bases from V and 4 bases from J, with 28 bases in between. Germline CDR1 is KGHSH and CDR2 is LQKENI. The length of the CDR3 is 20 residues. CDR3 DNA sequence: TGTGCCAGCTCACCCTCCTCTATCTCATCTTTTACGGGCGGTAATCAGCCCCAGCATTTT. Amino acid sequence: CASSPSSISSFTGGNQPQHF.

This clone was counted a few times. The chain uses TRBV29-1 and TRBJ1-1; D not certain. CDR3 length: 14 amino acids. Germline-derived CDR1 and CDR2 are SQVTM and ANQGSEA. Trimming shortened V by 6 bases and J by 4 bases, and 18 bases separated the two germline ends. CDR3 amino acids: CSVAGGRSFTEAFF. Written as DNA, the CDR3 is TGCAGCGTCGCAGGAGGCCGGTCGTTCACTGAAGCTTTCTTT.

The chain uses TRBV18 and TRBJ1-3, with D unresolved. This CDR3 has 15 residues. The germline CDR1 and CDR2 sequences are KGHSH and LQKENI. V lost 3 bases to trimming and J lost 0 bases, with 9 bases between them. The CDR3 here is CASSPQQSSGNTIYF. In DNA form, the CDR3 reads TGTGCCAGCTCACCTCAACAGAGCTCTGGAAACACCATATATTTT.

The rearrangement links TRBV18 to TRBJ1-1, with a weak D call TRBD1 (6 bases). CDR3 size: 13 residues. Germline V gene data show CDR1 as KGHSH and CDR2 as LQKENI. Trimming removed 4 bases from V and 1 base from J, with 7 bases in between. CDR3 sequence: CASSQGGNTEAFF. CDR3 in DNA: TGTGCCAGCTCACAGGGGGGGAACACTGAAGCTTTCTTT.

J is TRBJ2-5 and V is TRBV6-1; D possibly corresponds to TRBD2 (7 bases). The CDR3 is 17 residues long. V lost 2 bases and J lost 5, with 21 bases in between. Germline CDR1 MNHNS, CDR2 SASEGT. CDR3 amino acids: CASSESPAGRGGETQYF. As DNA, the CDR3 is TGTGCCAGCAGTGAATCCCCAGCAGGCAGGGGAGGGGAGACCCAGTACTTC.

The rearrangement uses TRBV30 and TRBJ2-3; 7 positions agree with TRBD2. Germline CDR1 GTSNPN, CDR2 SVGIG (reference sequence). The CDR3 spans 14 residues. Trimming cost V 8 bases and J 0 bases; bases outside gene matches: 8. The CDR3 region is CASGGRTSTDTQYF. The CDR3 coding sequence is TGTGCCAGCGGCGGGAGAACTAGCACAGATACGCAGTATTTT.

By share of the sample, this clone is medium-sized. CDR3 in amino acids: CASSLDGEQETQYF. CDR3 coding DNA: TGCGCCAGCAGCTTGGACGGCGAACAAGAGACCCAGTACTTC. This chain joins TRBV5-1 and TRBJ2-5; D unresolved. This CDR3 is 14 amino acids long. Germline loops: CDR1 SGHRS, CDR2 YFSETQ. Trimming shortened V by 0 bases and J by 2 bases, and 8 bases separated the two germline ends.

The J gene is TRBJ2-7, the V gene TRBV9; 7 bases map to TRBD2. The CDR3 has 16 amino acids. J was trimmed by 7 bases and V by 2 bases; bases with no gene match: 15. The germline CDR1 and CDR2 sequences are SGDLS and YYNGEE. In DNA, the CDR3 is TGTGCCAGCAGCGTTTCCGCGGGGGAGGGAGTAAGAGAGCAGTACTTC. This translates into CASSVSAGEGVREQYF.

This clone was counted only a few times. The J gene is TRBJ1-2, the V gene TRBV7-6; D gene unclear. CDR1 is SGHVS, CDR2 FNYEAQ, per germline. Trimming removed 1 base at V and 4 bases at J, with 19 bases between. The CDR3 is 17 amino acids. CDR3 sequence reads: CASSLVAGPRPIYGYTF. Here the CDR3 DNA reads TGTGCCAGCAGCTTAGTAGCAGGCCCTAGGCCTATCTATGGCTACACCTTC.

This chain links TRBV5-4 with TRBJ2-1; TRBD2 matches at 12 bases. V was clipped by 5 bases and J by 6 bases; unmatched bases: 6. This CDR3 contains 15 residues. Looked up from germline, CDR1 is SGHNT and CDR2 is YYREEE (reference sequence). In DNA form, the CDR3 reads TGTGCCAGCAGTCCGACTAGCGGGAGTGGCAATGAGCAGTTCTTC. It translates to CASSPTSGSGNEQFF. Filled out from reference TRBV5-4 and TRBJ2-1, the complete variable domain reads ETGVTQSPTHLIKTRGQQVTLRCSSQSGHNTVSWYQQALGQGPQFIFQYYREEENGRGNFPPRFSGLQFPNYSSELNVNALELDDSALYLCASSPTSGSGNEQFFGPGTRLTVL.

This clone occurred once. This sequence joins TRBV28 and TRBJ2-1; no definite D call. Germline V gene lookup returns CDR1 MDHEN and CDR2 SYDVKM. V lost 3 bases to trimming and J lost 7 bases, with 4 bases between them. CDR3 size: 11 residues. CDR3 protein: CASSFRNEQFF. The CDR3 DNA reads as TGTGCCAGCAGTTTCAGGAATGAGCAGTTCTTC.

This clone was detected once. This rearrangement joins TRBV9 to TRBJ2-7, with no clear D. In germline, CDR1 is SGDLS, CDR2 YYNGEE. The CDR3 covers 14 residues. Deletions cut 2 bases from V and 1 base from J, with 10 bases between. CDR3 amino acids: CASSVDLASYEQYF. The CDR3 region has the DNA TGTGCCAGCAGCGTTGACTTAGCTTCCTACGAGCAGTACTTC.

The CDR3 DNA follows: TGTGCCAGCATGGACAGTTATAGCAATCAGCCCCAGCATTTT. Translating it yields CASMDSYSNQPQHF. The J gene is TRBJ1-5, the V gene TRBV2; tentatively, D is TRBD1 (6 bases). The germline gives CDR1 SNHLY, CDR2 FYNNEI. V dropped 7 bases and J dropped 0 bases, with 10 bases sitting between them. CDR3 length: 14 amino acids.

This clone was observed a handful of times. One end of the junction varies from germline; a read error may be responsible. Here the CDR3 reads CASSLWTSNEQFF. CDR3 nucleotides: TGTGCCAGCAGCTTATGGACTAGCAATGAGCAGTTCTTC. The genes are TRBV5-1 and TRBJ2-1; 7 bases are a match to TRBD2. The germline gives CDR1 SGHRS, CDR2 YFSETQ. The length of the CDR3 is 13 residues.